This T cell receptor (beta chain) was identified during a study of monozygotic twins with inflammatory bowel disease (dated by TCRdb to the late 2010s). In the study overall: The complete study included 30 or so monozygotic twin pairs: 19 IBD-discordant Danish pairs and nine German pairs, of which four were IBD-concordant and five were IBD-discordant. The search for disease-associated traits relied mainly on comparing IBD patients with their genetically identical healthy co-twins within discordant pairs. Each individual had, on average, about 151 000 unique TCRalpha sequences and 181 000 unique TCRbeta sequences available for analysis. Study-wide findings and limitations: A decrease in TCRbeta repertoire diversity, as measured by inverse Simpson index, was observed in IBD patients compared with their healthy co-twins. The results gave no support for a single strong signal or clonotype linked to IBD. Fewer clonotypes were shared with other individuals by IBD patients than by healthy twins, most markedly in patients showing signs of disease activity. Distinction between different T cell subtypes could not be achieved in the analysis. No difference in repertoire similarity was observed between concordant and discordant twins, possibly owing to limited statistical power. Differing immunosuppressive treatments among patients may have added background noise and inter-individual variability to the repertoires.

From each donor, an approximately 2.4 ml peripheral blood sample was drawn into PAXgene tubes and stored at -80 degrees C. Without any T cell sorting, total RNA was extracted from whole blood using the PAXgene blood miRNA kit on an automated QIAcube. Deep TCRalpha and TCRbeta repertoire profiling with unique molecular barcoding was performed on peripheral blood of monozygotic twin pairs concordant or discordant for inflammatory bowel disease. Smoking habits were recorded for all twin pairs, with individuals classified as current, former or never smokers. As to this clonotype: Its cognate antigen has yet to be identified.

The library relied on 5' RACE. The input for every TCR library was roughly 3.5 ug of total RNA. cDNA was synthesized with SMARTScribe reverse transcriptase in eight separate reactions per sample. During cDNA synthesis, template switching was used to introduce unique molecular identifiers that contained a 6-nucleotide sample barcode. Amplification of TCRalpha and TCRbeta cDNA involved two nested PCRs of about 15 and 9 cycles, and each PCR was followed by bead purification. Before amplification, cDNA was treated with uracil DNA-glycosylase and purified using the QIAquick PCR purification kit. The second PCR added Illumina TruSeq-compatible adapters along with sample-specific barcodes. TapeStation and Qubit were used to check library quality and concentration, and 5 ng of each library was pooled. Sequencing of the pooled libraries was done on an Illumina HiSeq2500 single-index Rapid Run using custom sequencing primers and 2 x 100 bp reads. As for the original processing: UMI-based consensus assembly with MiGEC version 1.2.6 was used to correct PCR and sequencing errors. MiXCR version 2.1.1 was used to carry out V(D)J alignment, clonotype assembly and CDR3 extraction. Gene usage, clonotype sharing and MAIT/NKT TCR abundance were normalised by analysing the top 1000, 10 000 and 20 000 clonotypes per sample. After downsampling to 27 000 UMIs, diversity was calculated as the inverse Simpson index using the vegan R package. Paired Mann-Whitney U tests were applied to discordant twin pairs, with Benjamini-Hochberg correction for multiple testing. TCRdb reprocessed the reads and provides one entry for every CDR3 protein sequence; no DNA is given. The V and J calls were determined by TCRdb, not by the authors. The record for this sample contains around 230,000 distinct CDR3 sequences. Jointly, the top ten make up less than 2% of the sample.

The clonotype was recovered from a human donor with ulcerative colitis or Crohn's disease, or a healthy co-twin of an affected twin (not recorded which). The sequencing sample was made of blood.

The CDR3 sequence is CASSLSGTSNEQFF. The chain links TRBV7-9 with TRBJ2-1; TCRdb's assignment of TRBD1 cannot be checked, as there is no DNA. The CDR3 has 14 amino acids, counting the end cysteine and phenylalanine. No DNA is recorded. CDR1 and CDR2, looked up from the germline V gene (reference sequence), are SEHNR and FQNEAQ.